This TCR beta chain was observed in a study of cytomegalovirus exposure and HLA in healthy donors. From germline, CDR1 is SEHNR and CDR2 FQNEAQ (reference sequence). Trimming took off 2 bases at V and 3 bases at J, with 10 bases between the two ends. CDR3 length: 15 amino acids. PCR primers comprised 60 Vbeta and 13 Jbeta primers. Profiled with immunoSEQ multiplex PCR; TCRdb holds only in-frame clones, not every one. Here the sample spans approximately 140,000 clones, roughly three quarters being singletons. This clone is a singleton in its sample. Its antigen is currently unknown. Broader study findings: Most TCR beta V segments were productive about 87% or about 30% of the time in an earlier analysis.

Sequencing was carried out using PBMCs. The TCR originated in a woman aged 55-75 years in good health and CMV-seronegative. The chain couples TRBV7-9 to TRBJ1-4, with a weak D call TRBD1 (6 bases). Here the CDR3 DNA reads TGTGCCAGCAGCTTAAGGGACACCCCTAATGAAAAACTGTTTTTT. Translating gives CASSLRDTPNEKLFF.